Shown below are 27 T cell receptor beta chains from a single sample sequenced in a study of T cells in Graves' hyperthyroidism and ophthalmopathy. Amplification targeted TCR beta CDR3 regions from RNA transcripts. With the HTBI primer set, the TCR CDR3 went through a first round of RT-PCR. TCRdb independently ran MiXCR on the multiplex PCR reads; one entry per CDR3 protein. Among 400,000 to 550,000 distinct CDR3 sequences, roughly a quarter were seen once, and the ten largest hold roughly 10%. The sequenced material came from blood. The receptors originated from a woman in her thirties with Graves' ophthalmopathy.

This clonotype was detected ten times or more. The chain combines TRBV11-3 with TRBJ1-5; D gene unclear. Germline CDR1 is SGHNT and CDR2 is YENEEA. This CDR3 spans 17 amino acids. With 1 base removed from V and 2 bases from J, the gap between germline ends came to 15 bases. The CDR3 loop reads CASSLGSGIIGNQPQHF. The DNA of the CDR3 is TGTGCCAGCAGCTTAGGTTCCGGAATCATAGGCAATCAGCCCCAGCATTTT.

This clonotype showed up many times. V gene TRBV28 combines with J gene TRBJ2-7, with TRBD1 as a possible D gene (5 bases). The CDR3 consists of 17 residues. Germline V gene lookup returns CDR1 MDHEN and CDR2 SYDVKM. Trimming removed 6 bases from V and 0 bases from J, with 21 bases in between. The CDR3 region is CASSAEQARTSSYEQYF. The CDR3 bases are TGTGCCAGCAGCGCCGAACAGGCCCGCACAAGCTCCTACGAGCAGTACTTC.

V usage is TRBV6-1 and J usage is TRBJ1-4; no clear D gene. Germline assignment: CDR1 MNHNS and CDR2 SASEGT. This CDR3 is 14 amino acids long. Trimming stripped 5 bases from V and 2 bases from J, with 9 bases between. The CDR3 spells CASSPVRTNEKLFF. In DNA, the CDR3 is TGTGCCAGCAGTCCCGTGAGGACTAATGAAAAACTGTTTTTT.

This clonotype occurred many times. CDR3 nucleotides: TGTGCCAGCAGTTTAGACCGGGACAGGGGCAACGAGCAGTACTTC. Its protein is CASSLDRDRGNEQYF. The chain joins TRBV12-3 or TRBV12-4 to TRBJ2-7, with 10 bases that match TRBD1. V trimming: 1 base; J trimming: 5 bases; junction bases outside the gene matches: 5. The CDR3 has 15 amino acids.

V gene TRBV12-3 or TRBV12-4 combines with J gene TRBJ2-3; D might be TRBD1 (6 bases). V dropped 2 bases and J dropped 7 bases, with 19 bases sitting between them. The CDR3 loop spans 16 amino acids. The CDR3 reads CASSLQGLEGFNTQYF. The CDR3 DNA reads TGTGCCAGCAGTTTACAGGGGTTAGAGGGCTTCAATACGCAGTATTTT.

V is TRBV5-1 and J is TRBJ1-1; 7 bases fit TRBD1. CDR1 SGHRS and CDR2 YFSETQ come from the germline V gene. The CDR3 consists of 15 residues. Trimming took 4 bases from V and 7 from J; bases not matched to a gene: 13. DNA of the CDR3: TGCGCCAGCAGCCCGCTGGACAGGATGATCATTGAAGCTTTCTTT. Translated, it gives CASSPLDRMIIEAFF.

This clonotype was detected ten times or more. The CDR3 coding sequence is TGTGCCAGCAGCCCGGCAGGCCCCTATGGCTACACCTTC. Protein: CASSPAGPYGYTF. The chain has TRBV7-9 and TRBJ1-2, with D uncertain. Germline V gives CDR1 SEHNR, CDR2 FQNEAQ (reference sequence). The CDR3 is 13 residues long. The V gene lost 5 bases and the J gene lost 4 bases, with 11 bases spanning the gap.

This clonotype came up many times. The rearrangement links TRBV29-1 to TRBJ2-5; 9 bases map to TRBD2. V lost 6 bases, J lost 4 bases, and 3 bases stayed unmatched. This CDR3 has 12 residues. Germline V gene data show CDR1 as SQVTM and CDR2 as ANQGSEA. The CDR3 DNA sequence: TGCAGCGTGGTTAGCGGGGGAGAGACCCAGTACTTC. This sequence encodes CSVVSGGETQYF.

This clonotype was counted a single time. The V gene is TRBV7-2, the J gene TRBJ2-7; TRBD2 matches at 9 bases. The CDR3 runs to 15 residues. Germline trimming cut 2 bases from V and 5 bases from J; bases unmatched to any gene: 7. Germline CDR1 is SGHTA and CDR2 is FQGNSA. CDR3 sequence: CASSLQAGGRHEQYF. CDR3 in DNA: TGTGCCAGCAGCTTACAAGCGGGGGGCAGACACGAGCAGTACTTC.

This clonotype was seen more than once but under ten times. The rearrangement links TRBV29-1 to TRBJ1-1; 9 nucleotides line up with TRBD1. Germline V CDR1 and CDR2: SQVTM, ANQGSEA. The CDR3 spans 14 residues. With 3 bases clipped from V and 4 bases from J, the junction kept 6 bases outside the gene matches. The CDR3 DNA is TGCAGCGTTGACCGAGGGACAGGGAGCACTGAAGCTTTCTTT. Protein: CSVDRGTGSTEAFF.

This clonotype was recorded many times. The gene calls are TRBV6-5 and TRBJ1-5; D gene unclear. This CDR3 region has 14 residues. V lost 0 bases and J 4 bases, leaving 7 bases between the germline ends. Germline CDR1 and CDR2: MNHEY and SVGAGI. The chain's CDR3 is CASSYSSKNQPQHF. CDR3 coding DNA: TGTGCCAGCAGTTACTCCTCCAAAAATCAGCCCCAGCATTTT.

This clonotype was observed at least ten times. The genes are TRBV12-3 or TRBV12-4 and TRBJ1-2; D remains unclear. This CDR3 comprises 14 residues. Trimming took 3 bases from V and 1 from J, leaving 9 bases between them. The CDR3: CASSLEGVNYGYTF. CDR3 bases: TGTGCCAGCAGTTTGGAAGGAGTTAACTATGGCTACACCTTC.

This chain uses TRBV2 with TRBJ1-1; D is uncertain. Germline assignment: CDR1 SNHLY and CDR2 FYNNEI. Between the trimmed V and J ends, which lost 6 bases and 4 bases, there was a span of 15 bases. The length of the CDR3 is 14 residues. CDR3 in DNA: TGTGCCAGCAGCCAGCAGAGCGGTAGCACTGAAGCTTTCTTT. As protein: CASSQQSGSTEAFF.

This chain connects TRBV12-3 or TRBV12-4 to TRBJ1-5, with a weak D call TRBD1 (5 bases). V lost 5 bases, J lost 11 bases, and 22 bases lay in between. The CDR3 is 15 amino acids. The CDR3 bases are TGTGCCAGCAGTCATGTCGGGGGTGTTTTTAGATCCCAGCATTTT. Amino acid sequence: CASSHVGGVFRSQHF.

This clonotype was counted many times. V is TRBV15 and J is TRBJ1-5, with D uncertain. The CDR3 runs 12 residues. Trimming stripped 4 bases from V and 4 bases from J, with 5 bases between. CDR1 LNHNV and CDR2 YYDKDF come from the germline V gene (reference sequence). The CDR3 here is CATSTSNQPQHF. In nucleotides, the CDR3 is TGTGCCACCAGCACGTCTAATCAGCCCCAGCATTTT.

The table lists this clonotype with a few counts. The rearrangement joins TRBV19 to TRBJ1-1; D unclear. This CDR3 has 12 residues. Germline V CDR1 and CDR2: LNHDA, SQIVND (reference sequence). The V gene lost 8 bases and the J gene lost 1 base, with 8 bases spanning the gap. The CDR3 DNA follows: TGTGCCAGTTGCCGGGGGAACACTGAAGCTTTCTTT. It is translated as CASCRGNTEAFF.

The V gene is TRBV6-1, the J gene TRBJ1-1; 7 bases are shared with TRBD1. This CDR3 region has 14 residues. CDR1 is MNHNS, CDR2 SASEGT, per germline. After removal of 4 bases from V and 1 base from J, the junction contained 3 bases not matched to a gene. The DNA of the CDR3 is TGTGCCAGCAGTGGCGGGACAGAGAACACTGAAGCTTTCTTT. Amino acids: CASSGGTENTEAFF.

The chain joins TRBV10-1 to TRBJ1-2; D is unresolved. The germline gives CDR1 WNHNN, CDR2 SYGVQD (reference sequence). The CDR3 totals 10 residues. Deletions cut 7 bases from V and 8 bases from J, with 8 bases between. The CDR3: CASIPGGYTF. In DNA, the CDR3 is TGCGCCAGCATTCCCGGGGGCTACACCTTC.

The chain has TRBV6-5 and TRBJ1-5; no clear D gene. The CDR3 loop spans 15 amino acids. CDR1 and CDR2 (germline): MNHEY, SVGAGI. Between the trimmed V and J ends, which lost 8 bases and 6 bases, there was a span of 20 bases. The CDR3 protein is CASVQISNGVQPQHF. The DNA for the CDR3 is TGTGCCAGCGTTCAAATATCCAACGGAGTTCAGCCCCAGCATTTT.

This clonotype has a count of ten or more. V and J are TRBV24-1 and TRBJ2-3, with D unclear. The V end lost 3 bases, the J end lost 1 base, and 1 base lay between the germline ends. The CDR3 sequence is 12 residues long. Germline CDR1 is KGHDR and CDR2 is SFDVKD. The CDR3 here is CATSDGTDTQYF. The CDR3 nucleotides read TGTGCCACCAGTGATGGCACAGATACGCAGTATTTT.

As concerns this clonotype: Given a much more abundant clone one base away, this may be a read error. This chain connects TRBV6-1 to TRBJ2-7; 9 nucleotides agree with TRBD2. The V segment lost 3 bases and the J segment 4 bases; nucleotides outside the gene matches: 7. The V gene's germline CDR1 is MNHNS and CDR2 SASEGT. CDR3 length equals 15 residues. The CDR3 here is CASSDPSGAIYEQYF. CDR3 DNA sequence: TGTGCCAGCAGTGACCCTAGCGGGGCCATATACGAGCAGTACTTC.

The CDR3 spells CASSGLAGGQRGETQYF. The DNA for the CDR3 is TGTGCCAGCAGTGGACTAGCGGGGGGCCAGCGGGGAGAGACCCAGTACTTC. V usage is TRBV28 and J usage is TRBJ2-5; 14 bases align to TRBD2. J lost 4 bases, V lost 5 bases, and 9 bases had no gene match. Looked up from germline, CDR1 is MDHEN and CDR2 is SYDVKM. This CDR3 is 17 amino acids long. The whole variable domain, filled in from reference TRBV28 and TRBJ2-5, reads DVKVTQSSRYLVKRTGEKVFLECVQDMDHENMFWYRQDPGLGLRLIYFSYDVKMKEKGDIPEGYSVSREKKERFSLILESASTNQTSMYLCASSGLAGGQRGETQYFGPGTRLLVL.

The rearrangement uses TRBV11-2 and TRBJ1-2; D is undetermined. Germline loops: CDR1 SGHAT, CDR2 FQNNGV. The V end was cut by 1 base, the J end by 7 bases, with 7 bases between. This CDR3 region has 12 residues. This CDR3 is CASSLGDPGYTF. The DNA of the CDR3 is TGTGCCAGCAGCTTAGGGGATCCTGGCTACACCTTC.

The genes are TRBV11-2 and TRBJ1-1, with D unresolved. Trimming took off 5 bases at V and 4 bases at J, with 8 bases between the two ends. This CDR3 spans 12 amino acids. CDR1 and CDR2 (germline): SGHAT, FQNNGV. In DNA, the CDR3 is TGTGCCAGCAGCGCTAGGTCCACTGAAGCTTTCTTT. Protein sequence: CASSARSTEAFF. Variable domain in full (rest from reference TRBV11-2 and TRBJ1-1): EAGVAQSPRYKIIEKRQSVAFWCNPISGHATLYWYQQILGQGPKLLIQFQNNGVVDDSQLPKDRFSAERLKGVDSTLKIQPAKLEDSAVYLCASSARSTEAFFGQGTRLTVV.

The table lists this clonotype with many counts. The chain is built from TRBV24-1 and TRBJ1-2; 7 nucleotides agree with TRBD1. J gave up 2 bases and V 4 bases, and 3 bases lay outside the gene matches. From germline, CDR1 is KGHDR and CDR2 SFDVKD. The CDR3 totals 14 residues. Written as DNA, the CDR3 is TGTGCCACCAGTGACCCGGGACAGAACTATGGCTACACCTTC. It translates to CATSDPGQNYGYTF.

This clonotype was picked up a small number of times. This chain uses TRBV24-1 with TRBJ1-5; 7 bases match TRBD1. This CDR3 has 18 residues. Germline CDR1 and CDR2: KGHDR and SFDVKD. The V segment lost 0 bases and the J segment 1 base; nucleotides outside the gene matches: 8. This CDR3 is CATSDLGAGGPSNQPQHF. CDR3 DNA sequence: TGTGCCACCAGTGATTTGGGGGCAGGGGGTCCCAGCAATCAGCCCCAGCATTTT.

The chain joins TRBV11-3 to TRBJ1-6, with 7 bases aligning to TRBD1. CDR1 is SGHNT and CDR2 is YENEEA in the germline V gene. The length of the CDR3 is 15 residues. J lost 7 bases, V lost 6 bases, and 9 bases had no gene match. As DNA, the CDR3 is TGTGCCAGCAGACCGGAGGGGGCGAAGAATTCACCCCTCCACTTT. This gives the protein CASRPEGAKNSPLHF.